Presented here are 14 T cell receptor beta chains from one specimen sequenced in a study of beta chain features in type 1 diabetes. The authors reverse transcribed all of the isolated RNA, so sequencing captured expressed TCRB transcripts. Sequencing was performed with immunoSEQ multiplex PCR; in TCRdb, only in-frame clones are kept and a portion is missing. The data hold approximately 330,000 clones, with about 11% observed a single time. The sequencing sample was made of naive CD4+ T cells from blood. The receptors were gathered from a woman aged 25-40 years in good health.

In its sample, this clone was seen a few times. The chain uses TRBV18 and TRBJ2-1, with D perhaps TRBD2 (6 bases). The CDR3 loop spans 15 amino acids. Germline V CDR1 and CDR2: KGHSH, LQKENI. Trimming shortened V by 3 bases and J by 7 bases, and 16 bases separated the two germline ends. The CDR3 loop is CASSPLEGGSNEQFF. In DNA, the CDR3 is TGTGCCAGCTCACCCTTGGAGGGAGGCTCGAATGAGCAGTTCTTC.

This clone appeared many times. The chain uses TRBV4-2 and TRBJ2-5, with unresolved D. The germline gives CDR1 LGHNA, CDR2 YNFKEQ. V was trimmed by 2 bases and J by 2 bases, leaving 9 bases between them. The CDR3 is made up of 14 amino acids. The CDR3 reads CASSQPPGQETQYF. CDR3 nucleotides: TGTGCCAGCAGCCAACCGCCAGGACAAGAGACCCAGTACTTC.

This clone was counted between two and nine times. This chain uses TRBV7-9 with TRBJ2-3; 11 nucleotides line up with TRBD2. Germline CDR1 and CDR2: SEHNR and FQNEAQ (reference sequence). Trimming removed 2 bases from V and 0 bases from J; junction bases left unmatched: 7. The CDR3 length is 18 residues. CDR3 protein: CASSLLWTSGYSTDTQYF. The CDR3 region has the DNA TGTGCCAGCAGCTTATTGTGGACTAGCGGGTACAGCACAGATACGCAGTATTTT.

This clone was recorded a few times. The chain links TRBV7-2 to TRBJ2-1; TRBD1 is a possible D gene (6 bases). Trimming shortened V by 5 bases and J by 4 bases, and 9 bases separated the two germline ends. Germline V gene sequence: CDR1 SGHTA, CDR2 FQGNSA. The CDR3 loop spans 13 amino acids. The CDR3, as DNA: TGTGCCAGCAGCGCACAGGGTTACAATGAGCAGTTCTTC. Its translation is CASSAQGYNEQFF.

The chain recombines TRBV6-5 with TRBJ2-5; TRBD2 agrees at 7 bases. The germline V gene encodes CDR1 MNHEY and CDR2 SVGAGI. Trimming took 4 bases from V and 2 from J; bases not matched to a gene: 4. This CDR3 is 14 amino acids long. CDR3 protein: CASSSPSGQETQYF. CDR3 DNA: TGTGCCAGCAGTTCCCCTAGCGGACAAGAGACCCAGTACTTC.

This clone was picked up a small number of times. This rearrangement joins TRBV28 to TRBJ1-5; D is perhaps TRBD1 (5 bases). CDR1 is MDHEN and CDR2 is SYDVKM in the germline V gene. The CDR3 extends over 15 amino acids. Trimming removed 3 bases at V and 6 bases at J, with 15 bases between. In DNA, the CDR3 is TGTGCCAGCAGTTTTTCGTCAGGGTCTCTTCAGCCCCAGCATTTT. Protein: CASSFSSGSLQPQHF. The full variable domain, its missing parts supplied by reference TRBV28 and TRBJ1-5, is DVKVTQSSRYLVKRTGEKVFLECVQDMDHENMFWYRQDPGLGLRLIYFSYDVKMKEKGDIPEGYSVSREKKERFSLILESASTNQTSMYLCASSFSSGSLQPQHFGDGTRLSIL.

This clone appeared a single time. The chain links TRBV28 to TRBJ2-1, with TRBD2 matching 9 bases. V dropped 2 bases and J dropped 6; count of bases not matched to a gene: 5. The CDR3 totals 15 residues. Germline V gene lookup returns CDR1 MDHEN and CDR2 SYDVKM. For the CDR3, the DNA is TGTGCCAGCAGTTTAGCGGGACTAGCTGGCAATGAGCAGTTCTTC. Amino acids: CASSLAGLAGNEQFF.

This clone was detected only a few times. The chain is built from TRBV28 and TRBJ2-7; TRBD1 aligns across 10 bases. CDR1 is MDHEN and CDR2 is SYDVKM in the germline V gene. The CDR3 has 15 residues. With 7 bases clipped from V and 5 bases from J, the junction kept 11 bases outside the gene matches. The CDR3 reads CASKAPGQGYHEQYF. The CDR3 nucleotides read TGTGCCAGCAAAGCCCCGGGACAGGGGTACCACGAGCAGTACTTC.

This clone has more than one count but fewer than ten. The rearrangement joins TRBV18 to TRBJ2-5; D gene unclear. Between the trimmed V and J ends, which lost 3 bases and 2 bases, there was a span of 10 bases. The CDR3 is 14 amino acids. The germline V gene has CDR1 KGHSH and CDR2 LQKENI. The DNA for the CDR3 is TGTGCCAGCTCACCCTACGATTTACAAGAGACCCAGTACTTC. Protein product: CASSPYDLQETQYF.

This clone turned up a few times. The chain links TRBV11-1 to TRBJ2-7; 11 positions agree with TRBD2. The CDR3 spans 13 residues. V shed 8 bases and J 3 bases; nucleotides not matched to a gene: 3. Germline assignment: CDR1 SGHAT and CDR2 FQDESV (reference sequence). DNA for the CDR3: TGTGCCAGCGGACTAGCGGGTCGCTACGAGCAGTACTTC. It is translated as CASGLAGRYEQYF.

This clone was seen a handful of times. This chain links TRBV4-3 with TRBJ2-7; D remains unclear. Between the trimmed V and J ends, which lost 3 bases and 3 bases, there was a span of 12 bases. CDR1 and CDR2 from the germline V gene are LGHNA and YSLEER. The CDR3 contains 14 residues. The CDR3 nucleotides read TGCGCCAGCAGCCAGTCTTCCGGGTTCTACGAGCAGTACTTC. This codes for CASSQSSGFYEQYF.

This chain links TRBV28 with TRBJ2-7, with 8 bases matching TRBD1. V lost 6 bases, J lost 4 bases, and 11 bases stayed unmatched. CDR3 size: 15 residues. Germline assignment: CDR1 MDHEN and CDR2 SYDVKM. The CDR3 region has the DNA TGTGCCAGCAGACCCGGAGGGACAGGAAAATACGAGCAGTACTTC. This encodes CASRPGGTGKYEQYF. The entire variable domain, with the rest obtained from reference TRBV28 and TRBJ2-7, is as follows: DVKVTQSSRYLVKRTGEKVFLECVQDMDHENMFWYRQDPGLGLRLIYFSYDVKMKEKGDIPEGYSVSREKKERFSLILESASTNQTSMYLCASRPGGTGKYEQYFGPGTRLTVT.

In its sample, this clone was seen a few times. The chain uses TRBV15 and TRBJ1-5; no clear D. Trimming cost V 5 bases and J 5 bases, with 19 bases left between them. In germline, CDR1 is LNHNV, CDR2 YYDKDF (reference sequence). This CDR3 comprises 16 residues. The CDR3 sequence: CATSGRARSNHQPQHF. The CDR3 nucleotides are TGTGCCACCAGCGGGCGAGCCCGCAGCAACCATCAGCCCCAGCATTTT.

Only a few counts were recorded for this clone. The rearrangement joins TRBV30 to TRBJ2-7; D possibly corresponds to TRBD2 (5 bases). Trimming took 0 bases from V and 4 from J, leaving 10 bases between them. The germline V gene has CDR1 GTSNPN and CDR2 SVGIG (reference sequence). The CDR3 covers 13 residues. The CDR3 DNA sequence: TGTGCCTGGAGTGTAGGAGGTTATTACGAGCAGTACTTC. This gives the protein CAWSVGGYYEQYF.